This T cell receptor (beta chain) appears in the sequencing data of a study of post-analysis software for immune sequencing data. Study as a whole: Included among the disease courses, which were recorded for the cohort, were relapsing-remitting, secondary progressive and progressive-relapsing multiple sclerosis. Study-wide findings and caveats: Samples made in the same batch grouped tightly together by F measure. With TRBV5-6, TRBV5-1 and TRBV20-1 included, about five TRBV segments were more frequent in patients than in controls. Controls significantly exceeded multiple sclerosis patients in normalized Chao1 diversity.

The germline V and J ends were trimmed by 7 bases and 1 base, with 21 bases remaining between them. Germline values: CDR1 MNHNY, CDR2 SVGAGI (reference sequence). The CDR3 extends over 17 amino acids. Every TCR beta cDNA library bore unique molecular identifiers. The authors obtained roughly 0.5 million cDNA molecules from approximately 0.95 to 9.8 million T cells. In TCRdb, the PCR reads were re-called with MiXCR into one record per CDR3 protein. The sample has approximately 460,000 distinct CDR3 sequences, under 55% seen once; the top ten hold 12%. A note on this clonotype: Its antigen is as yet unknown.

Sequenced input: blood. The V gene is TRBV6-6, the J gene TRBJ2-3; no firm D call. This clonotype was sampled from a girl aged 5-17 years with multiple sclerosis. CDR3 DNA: TGTGCCAGCAAGGCTTACCGTGGGGAAGTGGGCACAGATACGCAGTATTTT. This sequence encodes CASKAYRGEVGTDTQYF.